These 32 T cell receptor beta chains were all obtained from the same sample, sequenced in a study of glioma-infiltrating T cells after dendritic cell vaccination. Data came from immunoSEQ multiplex PCR; TCRdb stores just in-frame clones and leaves some out. Among 80,000 to 100,000 clones, approximately 80% were seen once, and the ten largest hold almost 6%. The specimen was blood, collected before dendritic cell vaccination. These receptors were obtained from a human donor with glioblastoma.

This chain connects TRBV28 to TRBJ1-5; D uncertain. The CDR3 runs to 16 residues. Germline CDR1 MDHEN, CDR2 SYDVKM. The V gene lost 7 bases and the J gene lost 2 bases, with 18 bases spanning the gap. The CDR3 sequence: CASTPTLILGNQPQHF. CDR3 bases: TGTGCCAGCACTCCTACTTTAATATTGGGCAATCAGCCCCAGCATTTT.

The rearrangement uses TRBV10-3 and TRBJ1-1; the match to TRBD1 covers 12 bases. V gave up 6 bases and J gave up 0 bases; unmatched junction bases: 5. CDR3 size: 16 residues. Germline CDR1 ENHRY, CDR2 SYGVKD. The CDR3 DNA reads as TGTGCCATCAGAGGGACAGGGGGCACGATGAACACTGAAGCTTTCTTT. Its translation is CAIRGTGGTMNTEAFF.

The chain links TRBV5-1 to TRBJ2-2; TRBD1 agrees at 7 bases. The germline V gene has CDR1 SGHRS and CDR2 YFSETQ. CDR3 length equals 16 residues. V shed 3 bases and J 0 bases; nucleotides not matched to a gene: 5. The CDR3 here is CASSYSGTANTGELFF. The DNA for the CDR3 is TGCGCCAGCAGCTACTCCGGGACAGCGAACACCGGGGAGCTGTTTTTT.

To note about this clone: In this CDR3 the conserved last residue, phenylalanine or tryptophan, is missing, so a read error is likely. The DNA is left out, because the CDR3 cannot be placed on it with certainty; the CDR3 is given as TCRdb lists it. This chain connects TRBV7-3 to TRBJ2-4; the table's D call, TRBD2, was not checked against the DNA. The CDR3 length equals 8 residues, ends included. Germline assignment: CDR1 SGHTA and CDR2 FQGTGA. CDR3 in amino acids: CASLYRAG.

This chain connects TRBV5-1 to TRBJ2-1; 9 positions agree with TRBD2. The length of the CDR3 is 15 residues. The V segment lost 2 bases and the J segment 5 bases; nucleotides outside the gene matches: 5. CDR1 and CDR2 from the germline V gene are SGHRS and YFSETQ. CDR3 loop: CASSFYPSGDNEQFF. DNA of the CDR3: TGCGCCAGCAGCTTTTATCCTAGCGGGGACAATGAGCAGTTCTTC.

The chain carries TRBV5-6 and TRBJ2-3; 15 bases are a match to TRBD2. Germline trimming cut 4 bases from V and 4 bases from J; bases unmatched to any gene: 13. The CDR3 has 19 amino acids. Per the germline V gene, CDR1 is SGHDT and CDR2 is YYEEEE. This CDR3 reads CASSATGLAGGFPPDTQYF. CDR3 coding DNA: TGTGCCAGCAGCGCGACGGGACTAGCGGGGGGCTTCCCTCCAGATACGCAGTATTTT.

The chain is built from TRBV5-1 and TRBJ1-2; TRBD1 might be the D (5 bases). V lost 1 base, J lost 2 bases, and 6 bases lay in between. The germline V gene has CDR1 SGHRS and CDR2 YFSETQ. The CDR3 loop spans 13 amino acids. The CDR3 DNA reads as TGCGCCAGCAGCTTGAGACAGAACTATGGCTACACCTTC. Encoded protein: CASSLRQNYGYTF.

V and J are TRBV7-2 and TRBJ2-7; tentative D call: TRBD2 (5 bases). Germline V lookup: CDR1 SGHTA, CDR2 FQGNSA. V was shortened by 8 bases and J by 2 bases, with 10 bases between the two germline ends. The length of the CDR3 is 12 residues. DNA for the CDR3: TGTGCCAGCCAGAGGGAAACCTACGAGCAGTACTTC. Translated: CASQRETYEQYF. Drawing the rest from reference TRBV7-2 and TRBJ2-7, the complete variable domain is GAGVSQSPSNKVTEKGKDVELRCDPISGHTALYWYRQSLGQGLEFLIYFQGNSAPDKSGLPSDRFSAERTGGSVSTLTIQRTQQEDSAVYLCASQRETYEQYFGPGTRLTVT.

V usage is TRBV11-2 and J usage is TRBJ1-2, with TRBD1 as a possible D gene (5 bases). Trimming left V 3 bases short and J 4 bases short, with 15 bases between. The CDR3 totals 15 residues. The germline V gene has CDR1 SGHAT and CDR2 FQNNGV. The CDR3 sequence: CASSLFPGWSYGYTF. The DNA of the CDR3 is TGTGCCAGCAGCTTGTTTCCAGGGTGGAGCTATGGCTACACCTTC.

CDR3 sequence reads: CSVEGQISTDTQYF. Here the CDR3 DNA reads TGCAGCGTTGAAGGTCAGATTAGCACAGATACGCAGTATTTT. V gene TRBV29-1 combines with J gene TRBJ2-3; D gene ambiguous. Trimming shortened V by 1 base and J by 0 bases, and 8 bases separated the two germline ends. Germline V lookup: CDR1 SQVTM, CDR2 ANQGSEA. The CDR3 spans 14 residues.

This clone has just one count. The chain carries TRBV4-1 and TRBJ1-4; D might be TRBD1 (6 bases). This CDR3 contains 17 residues. V was cut by 1 base and J by 2 bases, with 14 bases left in between. Germline V gives CDR1 MGHRA, CDR2 YSYEKL. The CDR3 bases are TGCGCCAGCAGCCAAGGGGGGGGGCAAGTTACTAATGAAAAACTGTTTTTT. The encoded protein is CASSQGGGQVTNEKLFF.

This chain connects TRBV29-1 to TRBJ1-1; 10 nucleotides align to TRBD1. Germline-derived CDR1 and CDR2 are SQVTM and ANQGSEA. After removal of 3 bases from V and 4 bases from J, the junction contained 17 bases not matched to a gene. The CDR3 runs 18 residues. The CDR3 region is CSVDPVLDRGTAVTEAFF. For the CDR3, the DNA is TGCAGCGTTGATCCCGTCCTGGACAGGGGGACGGCAGTCACTGAAGCTTTCTTT.

The genes are TRBV5-1 and TRBJ2-2; TRBD1 might be the D (5 bases). The CDR3 consists of 14 residues. In germline, CDR1 is SGHRS, CDR2 YFSETQ. Trimming cost V 4 bases and J 3 bases, with 10 bases left between them. CDR3 sequence: CASSVQGYTGELFF. The CDR3 nucleotides read TGCGCCAGCAGCGTCCAGGGCTACACCGGGGAGCTGTTTTTT.

The chain employs TRBV27 and TRBJ2-5, with 10 bases matching TRBD2. The DNA end is a closer match to TRBJ2-7, so the J assignment may be wrong. The V gene's germline CDR1 is MNHEY and CDR2 SMNVEV (reference sequence). The CDR3 totals 13 residues. The CDR3 reads CASRASGSSEQYF. The CDR3 nucleotides read TGTGCCAGCAGGGCTAGCGGGAGTAGCGAGCAGTACTTC.

The chain employs TRBV7-6 and TRBJ2-3; D gene unclear. This CDR3 has 14 amino acids. Trimming removed 1 base at V and 4 bases at J, with 9 bases between. Germline V gene data show CDR1 as SGHVS and CDR2 as FNYEAQ. In DNA, the CDR3 is TGTGCCAGCAGCTTAGTTTGGCTTTCAGATACGCAGTATTTT. This translates into CASSLVWLSDTQYF.

The genes are TRBV19 and TRBJ1-6, with TRBD1 identical over 10 bases. The J segment lost 9 bases and the V segment lost 3 bases, leaving 5 bases of the junction unmatched. CDR1 is LNHDA and CDR2 is SQIVND in the germline V gene (reference sequence). The CDR3 covers 15 residues. In DNA, the CDR3 is TGTGCCAGTAGTATCCTGGGACAGGGGAGTTCACCCCTCCACTTT. This codes for CASSILGQGSSPLHF.

CDR3 nucleotides: TGTGCCAGCAGCAGACCGGGACTAGCGGACTACGAGCAGTACTTC. Amino acids: CASSRPGLADYEQYF. The chain employs TRBV5-6 and TRBJ2-7, with 11 bases identical to TRBD2. The germline gives CDR1 SGHDT, CDR2 YYEEEE. The V and J ends lost 4 bases and 3 bases, in that order; junction bases with no gene match: 6. There are 15 residues in the CDR3.

This clone was counted a few times. CDR3 sequence reads: CASRTTGREAFF. In DNA, the CDR3 is TGTGCCAGCAGAACGACAGGGCGTGAAGCTTTCTTT. The V call is TRBV21-1, the J call TRBJ1-1; the table assigns TRBD1, which was not confirmed against the DNA. TRBV21-1 corresponds to a pseudogene. The CDR3 contains 12 residues.

This clone was counted once. V gene TRBV18 combines with J gene TRBJ1-3; 7 nucleotides match TRBD1. This CDR3 comprises 15 residues. Germline V gene data show CDR1 as KGHSH and CDR2 as LQKENI. V shed 5 bases, J shed 3 bases, and the junction held 7 bases outside the gene matches. CDR3 nucleotide sequence: TGTGCCAGCTCATCTAATACAGGGGATGGAAACACCATATATTTT. Translating gives CASSSNTGDGNTIYF.

This clone was found a few times. The J gene is TRBJ1-5, the V gene TRBV28; 7 bases agree with TRBD1. The J segment lost 3 bases and the V segment lost 2 bases, leaving 13 bases of the junction unmatched. The CDR3 length is 18 residues. CDR1 and CDR2 (germline): MDHEN, SYDVKM. The CDR3 DNA reads TGTGCCAGCAGTTTAAATGGGTTGGGACAGCAAGTCAATCAGCCCCAGCATTTT. Translated: CASSLNGLGQQVNQPQHF.

The V and J genes are TRBV30 and TRBJ2-3; 9 nucleotides agree with TRBD1. Germline CDR1 reads GTSNPN; CDR2 reads SVGIG (reference sequence). Trimming at V came to 8 bases and at J to 6 bases, leaving 6 bases not matched to a gene. The CDR3 runs 12 residues. CDR3 sequence: CAGSTGGDTQYF. The CDR3 DNA reads TGTGCCGGCTCGACAGGGGGTGATACGCAGTATTTT.

The V gene is TRBV6-7, the J gene TRBJ2-5; 7 bases are shared with TRBD2. TRBV6-7 falls under the ORF class, with uncertain function. V gave up 1 base and J gave up 4 bases; unmatched junction bases: 6. The length of the CDR3 is 15 residues. CDR3 residues: CASSYWREYPETQYF. CDR3 coding DNA: TGTGCCAGCAGTTACTGGCGGGAGTATCCAGAGACCCAGTACTTC.

V and J are TRBV6-5 and TRBJ1-1; TRBD1 is a possible D gene (6 bases). V was trimmed by 4 bases and J by 0 bases, leaving 6 bases between them. The CDR3 is 13 amino acids. Per the germline V gene, CDR1 is MNHEY and CDR2 is SVGAGI. CDR3 loop: CASSWTVNTEAFF. The CDR3 DNA follows: TGTGCCAGCAGTTGGACAGTGAACACTGAAGCTTTCTTT.

The chain employs TRBV9 and TRBJ2-2; 7 nucleotides align to TRBD1. J was trimmed by 1 base and V by 3 bases; bases with no gene match: 6. Germline CDR1 and CDR2: SGDLS and YYNGEE. The CDR3 consists of 16 residues. CDR3 sequence reads: CASSGRGQLNTGELFF. Here the CDR3 DNA reads TGTGCCAGCAGCGGAAGGGGGCAGTTGAACACCGGGGAGCTGTTTTTT.

The gene calls are TRBV19 and TRBJ1-4, with TRBD1 identical over 7 bases. Per the germline V gene, CDR1 is LNHDA and CDR2 is SQIVND (reference sequence). J gave up 5 bases and V 6 bases, and 9 bases lay outside the gene matches. The length of the CDR3 is 15 residues. The CDR3 DNA follows: TGTGCCAGTAGAACACAGGGGCCCTCCAATGAAAAACTGTTTTTT. Its protein is CASRTQGPSNEKLFF.

This clone was counted between two and nine times. The V call is TRBV6-1, the J call TRBJ2-1; 13 bases agree with TRBD2. This CDR3 is 14 amino acids long. J gave up 9 bases and V 6 bases, and 5 bases lay outside the gene matches. CDR1 and CDR2 (germline): MNHNS, SASEGT. DNA of the CDR3: TGTGCCAGCAGCACTAGCGGGGGGGCCGGTGAGCAGTTCTTC. This translates into CASSTSGGAGEQFF.

The chain links TRBV5-6 to TRBJ1-1; the D is unclear. CDR1 SGHDT and CDR2 YYEEEE come from the germline V gene. The CDR3 is 14 residues long. V lost 0 bases to trimming and J lost 3 bases, with 9 bases between them. CDR3 in amino acids: CASSLEGVHTEAFF. DNA for the CDR3: TGTGCCAGCAGCTTGGAGGGAGTTCACACTGAAGCTTTCTTT.

V gene TRBV7-6 combines with J gene TRBJ2-1; 15 bases map to TRBD2. Germline V gene data show CDR1 as SGHVS and CDR2 as FNYEAQ. V lost 1 base, J lost 7 bases, and 5 bases stayed unmatched. The length of the CDR3 is 17 residues. In DNA form, the CDR3 reads TGTGCCAGCAGCTTAGGGCTCGGGACTAGCGGGAGGAATGAGCAGTTCTTC. Its protein is CASSLGLGTSGRNEQFF.

This chain joins TRBV9 and TRBJ2-3; possible D gene TRBD2, 6 bases. In germline, CDR1 is SGDLS, CDR2 YYNGEE. The V gene lost 3 bases and the J gene lost 6 bases, with 14 bases spanning the gap. The CDR3 runs to 14 residues. CDR3 loop: CASSGGDFWDTQYF. CDR3 coding DNA: TGTGCCAGCAGCGGCGGGGACTTCTGGGATACGCAGTATTTT.

The V call is TRBV6-6, the J call TRBJ2-7; 8 nucleotides agree with TRBD2. The CDR3 consists of 14 residues. In germline, CDR1 is MNHNY, CDR2 SVGAGI (reference sequence). V lost 0 bases, J lost 3 bases, and 1 base stayed unmatched. CDR3 in amino acids: CASSYSSGSYEQYF. CDR3 coding DNA: TGTGCCAGCAGTTACTCGAGCGGGAGCTACGAGCAGTACTTC.

This clone appeared a few times. V is TRBV6-5 and J is TRBJ1-2, with D perhaps matching TRBD1 (6 bases). This CDR3 spans 12 amino acids. V lost 6 bases and J 4 bases, leaving 9 bases between the germline ends. Germline assignment: CDR1 MNHEY and CDR2 SVGAGI. This chain's CDR3 is CASRDSIYGYTF. The CDR3 DNA sequence: TGTGCCAGCAGGGACAGCATCTATGGCTACACCTTC.

The genes are TRBV11-3 and TRBJ2-3; 9 bases map to TRBD2. This CDR3 has 16 residues. Germline-derived CDR1 and CDR2 are SGHNT and YENEEA. Trimming took 5 bases from V and 5 from J; bases not matched to a gene: 11. CDR3 sequence: CASSRSGGGARDTQYF. The CDR3 DNA sequence: TGTGCCAGCAGCCGAAGCGGCGGGGGGGCGAGAGATACGCAGTATTTT.